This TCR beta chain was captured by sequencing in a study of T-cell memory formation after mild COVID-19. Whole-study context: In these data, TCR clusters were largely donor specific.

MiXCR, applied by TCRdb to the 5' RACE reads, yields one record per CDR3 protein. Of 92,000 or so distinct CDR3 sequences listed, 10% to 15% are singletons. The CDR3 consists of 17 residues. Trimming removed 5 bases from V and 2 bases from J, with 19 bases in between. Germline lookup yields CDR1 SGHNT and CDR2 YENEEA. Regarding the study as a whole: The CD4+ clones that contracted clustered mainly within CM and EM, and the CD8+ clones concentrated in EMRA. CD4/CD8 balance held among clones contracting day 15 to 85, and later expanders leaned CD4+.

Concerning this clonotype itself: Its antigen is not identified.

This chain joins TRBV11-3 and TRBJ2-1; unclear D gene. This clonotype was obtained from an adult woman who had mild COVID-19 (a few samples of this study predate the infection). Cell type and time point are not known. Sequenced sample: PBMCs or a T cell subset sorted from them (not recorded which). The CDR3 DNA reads TGTGCCAGCAGCCGCCGAGGCCCTCAGACCGCCTACAATGAGCAGTTCTTC. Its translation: CASSRRGPQTAYNEQFF.